The 27 T cell receptor beta chains presented below share a single source sample, sequenced in a study of blood T cell repertoires in COVID-19. TCRdb's table, derived via immunoSEQ multiplex PCR, lists solely in-frame clones and lacks some. The sample contains about 300,000 clones, approximately 86% of which appear only once. Material: PBMCs or T cells enriched from blood (not recorded which). The receptors shown here come from a woman under 30 who had recovered from COVID-19.

Here the CDR3 DNA reads TGTGCCAGCAGCCCGGCACGACTAGCGGGATCAGTGCAGTACTTC. Residues: CASSPARLAGSVQYF. The chain couples TRBV14 to TRBJ2-7; TRBD2 matches 11 bases. V gave up 4 bases and J gave up 9 bases; unmatched junction bases: 11. This CDR3 is 15 amino acids long. Germline lookup yields CDR1 SGHDN and CDR2 FVKESK. The whole variable domain, remainder taken from reference TRBV14 and TRBJ2-7, is EAGVTQFPSHSVIEKGQTVTLRCDPISGHDNLYWYRRVMGKEIKFLLHFVKESKQDESGMPNNRFLAERTGGTYSTLKVQPAELEDSGVYFCASSPARLAGSVQYFGPGTRLTVT.

V usage is TRBV3-1 (or the pseudogene TRBV3-2) and J usage is TRBJ2-3; TRBD2 agrees at 9 bases. With V trimmed by 0 bases and J by 5 bases, 6 bases remained unmatched. The length of the CDR3 is 16 residues. CDR1 is LGHDT and CDR2 is YNNKEL in the germline V gene (reference sequence). DNA of the CDR3: TGTGCCAGCAGCCAAGAGGGGCGGGGGGGCATAGATACGCAGTATTTT. The encoded protein is CASSQEGRGGIDTQYF.

CDR3 loop: CAWNRLAGSTGELFF. The CDR3 bases are TGTGCCTGGAACAGACTAGCGGGGAGCACCGGGGAGCTGTTTTTT. V gene TRBV30 combines with J gene TRBJ2-2, with 11 bases matching TRBD2. Germline V lookup: CDR1 GTSNPN, CDR2 SVGIG (reference sequence). V lost 4 bases and J lost 4; bases outside the gene matches: 5. The length of the CDR3 is 15 residues.

This rearrangement joins TRBV30 to TRBJ1-5; D gene ambiguous. The germline V and J ends were trimmed by 3 bases and 5 bases, with 14 bases remaining between them. Per germline, CDR1 GTSNPN and CDR2 SVGIG (reference sequence). This CDR3 is built from 14 residues. The CDR3 DNA is TGTGCCTGGAGACGGGGAGGATTCGATCAGCCCCAGCATTTT. This encodes CAWRRGGFDQPQHF. Looking up the rest from reference TRBV30 and TRBJ1-5 gives the full variable domain: SQTIHQWPATLVQPVGSPLSLECTVEGTSNPNLYWYRQAAGRGLQLLFYSVGIGQISSEVPQNLSASRPQDRQFILSSKKLLLSDSGFYLCAWRRGGFDQPQHFGDGTRLSIL.

The rearrangement links TRBV15 to TRBJ2-3; no reliable D call. Germline V CDR1 and CDR2: LNHNV, YYDKDF (reference sequence). CDR3 size: 16 residues. Trimming removed 0 bases at V and 0 bases at J, with 10 bases between. CDR3 sequence (DNA): TGTGCCACCAGCAGAGATCTCGACTTTAGCACAGATACGCAGTATTTT. It yields the protein CATSRDLDFSTDTQYF.

V is TRBV4-3 and J is TRBJ1-2; D is uncertain. Trimming stripped 0 bases from V and 2 bases from J, with 13 bases between. The CDR3 loop spans 16 amino acids. The V gene's germline CDR1 is LGHNA and CDR2 YSLEER. DNA of the CDR3: TGCGCCAGCAGCCAAGATCTCTCGTCAGCGAACTATGGCTACACCTTC. Protein sequence: CASSQDLSSANYGYTF.

The J gene is TRBJ2-7, the V gene TRBV2; 12 nucleotides match TRBD1. With 8 bases clipped from V and 2 bases from J, the junction kept 1 base outside the gene matches. The CDR3 loop spans 13 amino acids. Germline CDR1 and CDR2: SNHLY and FYNNEI. The CDR3 loop is CASRDRGPYEQYF. In DNA, the CDR3 is TGTGCCAGCCGGGACAGGGGGCCCTACGAGCAGTACTTC.

The chain couples TRBV6-5 to TRBJ2-7, with 7 nucleotides matching TRBD2. In germline, CDR1 is MNHEY, CDR2 SVGAGI. With 6 bases clipped from V and 0 bases from J, the junction kept 2 bases outside the gene matches. The CDR3 sequence is 13 residues long. As DNA, the CDR3 is TGTGCCAGCAGGGGGGGGGTCTCCTACGAGCAGTACTTC. It encodes CASRGGVSYEQYF.

The chain links TRBV15 to TRBJ2-1; TRBD2 aligns across 11 bases. This CDR3 has 15 residues. CDR1 LNHNV and CDR2 YYDKDF come from the germline V gene (reference sequence). Trimming cost V 3 bases and J 4 bases; bases outside gene matches: 2. CDR3 loop: CATSRGLAEYNEQFF. The CDR3, as DNA: TGTGCCACCAGCAGGGGACTAGCGGAATACAATGAGCAGTTCTTC.

The CDR3 sequence: CAWIRGAGGEQYF. The CDR3 DNA is TGTGCCTGGATTCGGGGGGCGGGGGGCGAGCAGTACTTC. This chain uses TRBV30 with TRBJ2-7; 8 bases line up with TRBD2. The length of the CDR3 is 13 residues. Germline V CDR1 and CDR2: GTSNPN, SVGIG (reference sequence). J lost 6 bases, V lost 4 bases, and 8 bases had no gene match.

The V gene is TRBV7-9, the J gene TRBJ1-4, with TRBD1 as a possible D gene (6 bases). CDR1 SEHNR and CDR2 FQNEAQ come from the germline V gene (reference sequence). Deletions cut 5 bases from V and 10 bases from J, with 20 bases between. CDR3 size: 15 residues. The CDR3 bases are TGTGCCAGCAGCCCGACAGGAGGCGGCCTTGGAAAACTGTTTTTT. It is translated as CASSPTGGGLGKLFF.

V gene TRBV9 combines with J gene TRBJ1-4; D unclear. The length of the CDR3 is 16 residues. Germline V CDR1 and CDR2: SGDLS, YYNGEE. V gave up 3 bases and J gave up 8 bases, with 20 bases separating them. CDR3: CASSARRGGKGEKLFF. CDR3 DNA sequence: TGTGCCAGCAGCGCCCGGCGGGGAGGGAAAGGAGAAAAACTGTTTTTT.

The CDR3 loop reads CASSQERSSDEQYF. CDR3 bases: TGCGCCAGCAGCCAAGAGAGATCGAGCGACGAGCAGTACTTC. V gene TRBV4-1 combines with J gene TRBJ2-7; no clear D gene. Trimming cost V 0 bases and J 5 bases, with 11 bases left between them. This CDR3 has 14 amino acids. Germline CDR1 MGHRA, CDR2 YSYEKL.

CDR3 in DNA: TGTGCCAGCAGTTACCGGCAGGGGTCGGTCGAGCAGTACTTC. Translated: CASSYRQGSVEQYF. V and J are TRBV6-2 or TRBV6-3 and TRBJ2-7; a possible D gene is TRBD1 (6 bases). The V gene's germline CDR1 is MNHEY and CDR2 SVGEGT. The CDR3 totals 14 residues. The V end lost 2 bases, the J end lost 6 bases, and 14 bases lay between the germline ends.

The chain uses TRBV3-1 (or the pseudogene TRBV3-2) and TRBJ1-2; TRBD1 matches at 7 bases. The CDR3 sequence is 15 residues long. With V trimmed by 4 bases and J by 4 bases, 9 bases remained unmatched. Germline V gene lookup returns CDR1 LGHDT and CDR2 YNNKEL (reference sequence). The CDR3 loop reads CASSRDSSPFYGYTF. The CDR3 coding sequence is TGTGCCAGCAGCCGGGACAGTAGCCCTTTCTATGGCTACACCTTC.

As DNA, the CDR3 is TGTGCCTGGGGAGTTTGGGGGACATACAATGAGCAGTTCTTC. Amino acid sequence: CAWGVWGTYNEQFF. The chain is built from TRBV30 and TRBJ2-1, with a possible D match to TRBD1 (6 bases). This CDR3 is built from 14 residues. Trimming shortened V by 5 bases and J by 4 bases, and 15 bases separated the two germline ends. Germline assignment: CDR1 GTSNPN and CDR2 SVGIG (reference sequence).

The V and J genes are TRBV18 and TRBJ2-2, with D possibly matching TRBD1 (5 bases). The CDR3 contains 16 residues. Trimming pared 2 bases from V and 5 bases from J, leaving 15 bases between. Germline V gene data show CDR1 as KGHSH and CDR2 as LQKENI. The CDR3 nucleotides are TGTGCCAGCTCACCATATCAGGGTAGCTTGACCGGGGAGCTGTTTTTT. It is translated as CASSPYQGSLTGELFF.

The rearrangement links TRBV6-5 to TRBJ2-7; TRBD2 matches 10 bases. V lost 5 bases, J lost 5 bases, and 6 bases stayed unmatched. CDR1 MNHEY and CDR2 SVGAGI come from the germline V gene. CDR3 size: 14 residues. The CDR3 DNA reads as TGTGCCAGCAGTCCTCTAGCGGGAGATGACGAGCAGTACTTC. Translation gives CASSPLAGDDEQYF.

The V gene is TRBV29-1, the J gene TRBJ2-1; D may be TRBD1 (6 bases). This CDR3 is built from 12 residues. Germline-derived CDR1 and CDR2 are SQVTM and ANQGSEA. The V end lost 6 bases, the J end lost 4 bases, and 10 bases lay between the germline ends. The CDR3 DNA is TGCAGCGTGGGGGCGCGTTACAATGAGCAGTTCTTC. Translating gives CSVGARYNEQFF.

The chain combines TRBV12-3 or TRBV12-4 with TRBJ2-7; the D is unclear. CDR3 length equals 13 residues. Trimming removed 3 bases at V and 3 bases at J, with 9 bases between. CDR3 bases: TGTGCCAGCAGTTTCGTAAGAGGCTACGAGCAGTACTTC. Amino acid sequence: CASSFVRGYEQYF.

V usage is TRBV6-2 or TRBV6-3 and J usage is TRBJ2-1, with TRBD2 matching over 10 bases. Germline loops: CDR1 MNHEY, CDR2 SVGEGT. The CDR3 has 14 amino acids. Trimming took 4 bases from V and 9 from J; bases not matched to a gene: 6. The CDR3 loop reads CASSLSGGAGEQFF. For the CDR3, the DNA is TGTGCCAGCAGTTTGAGCGGGGGGGCCGGTGAGCAGTTCTTC.

CDR3 in amino acids: CASSSLNRGERNTEAFF. In DNA, the CDR3 is TGTGCCAGCAGCTCACTGAACAGGGGGGAGAGGAACACTGAAGCTTTCTTT. J is TRBJ1-1 and V is TRBV11-2, with TRBD1 identical over 8 bases. The trim removed 4 bases at V and 1 base at J, leaving 11 bases unmatched. This CDR3 spans 17 amino acids. Germline CDR1 and CDR2: SGHAT and FQNNGV.

The chain couples TRBV7-2 to TRBJ1-5, with D tentatively TRBD1 (5 bases). The CDR3 runs 14 residues. Germline V gene sequence: CDR1 SGHTA, CDR2 FQGNSA. V shed 4 bases and J shed 6 bases, with 13 bases lying between them. The CDR3 nucleotides are TGTGCCAGCAGCTGGGGGGGGTGCGGTCAGCCCCAGCATTTT. This translates into CASSWGGCGQPQHF.

This chain joins TRBV27 and TRBJ2-5, with D possibly matching TRBD2 (5 bases). This CDR3 has 13 residues. CDR1 MNHEY and CDR2 SMNVEV come from the germline V gene (reference sequence). V dropped 3 bases and J dropped 5 bases, with 10 bases sitting between them. CDR3 coding DNA: TGTGCCAGCAGTTTCGGGGTCCGGGAGACCCAGTACTTC. Residues: CASSFGVRETQYF.

The chain uses TRBV6-2 or TRBV6-3 and TRBJ1-2, with D possibly matching TRBD1 (6 bases). Trimming shortened V by 0 bases and J by 5 bases, and 16 bases separated the two germline ends. This CDR3 has 16 residues. Germline loops: CDR1 MNHEY, CDR2 SVGEGT. The CDR3 DNA reads as TGTGCCAGCAGTTACTCGAATGTCAGGGGAAGGTATGGCTACACCTTC. It codes for CASSYSNVRGRYGYTF.

This sequence joins TRBV28 and TRBJ2-7; 7 bases agree with TRBD1. CDR1 is MDHEN and CDR2 is SYDVKM in the germline V gene. This CDR3 is 17 amino acids long. Germline trimming cut 3 bases from V and 2 bases from J; bases unmatched to any gene: 13. The CDR3 here is CASSFEGQAPTTYEQYF. DNA for the CDR3: TGTGCCAGCAGTTTCGAAGGACAGGCCCCGACAACCTACGAGCAGTACTTC.

This clone is a singleton in its sample. The chain couples TRBV30 to TRBJ1-6; 9 nucleotides line up with TRBD1. Trimming took 4 bases from V and 3 from J; bases not matched to a gene: 13. Germline assignment: CDR1 GTSNPN and CDR2 SVGIG (reference sequence). The CDR3 has 18 residues. The chain's CDR3 is CAWTASLQGAIYNSPLHF. Written as DNA, the CDR3 is TGTGCCTGGACCGCGTCCCTACAGGGGGCGATCTATAATTCACCCCTCCACTTT.